This T cell receptor (beta chain) was captured in a study of blood T cell repertoires in COVID-19. Per the study methods: Estimated nucleated cell counts came from reference gene primer amplification. Measured with immunoSEQ multiplex PCR; TCRdb has only the in-frame clones, and not every one. From that table come the V and J calls and clone size; the DNA was used to work out D and trimming. The sample has 99,000 or so clones, roughly four fifths seen once. The CDR3 extends over 14 amino acids. The V gene lost 7 bases and the J gene lost 5 bases, with 17 bases spanning the gap. CDR1 is SNHLY, CDR2 FYNNEI, per germline.

The genes are TRBV2 and TRBJ2-5; D remains ambiguous. Sequenced input: peripheral blood. This clonotype was sampled from a man aged 55-75 years with acute or convalescent COVID-19. The CDR3, as DNA: TGTGCCAGCACGGAAGAACGGTCCAGGGAGACCCAGTACTTC. It translates to CASTEERSRETQYF.